This T cell receptor beta chain was documented in a study of glioma-infiltrating T cells. Regarding the study as a whole: Tissue-blood divergence was below expectation in non-neoplastic patients, above in gliomas.

V dropped 7 bases and J dropped 7; count of bases not matched to a gene: 8. This CDR3 region has 15 residues. Germline-derived CDR1 and CDR2 are MNHNS and SASEGT. TCR alpha and beta CDR3 regions were amplified from RNA using iRepertoire nested multiplex PCR. Tissue mRNA or PBMC total RNA, about 85-400 ng, went into one-step reverse transcription and amplification. TCRdb re-called the multiplex PCR reads with MiXCR, one entry per CDR3 protein. The sample gives more than 110,000 distinct CDR3 sequences, around 42% of which show up once; about a fifth is in the top ten. Only a few counts were recorded for this clonotype. Its target is unknown.

This sequence originates from a human donor with low-grade glioma or glioblastoma, undergoing nonglioma brain surgery, or in good health (not recorded which). The sample was glioma tissue, nonneoplastic brain tissue, or PBMCs (not recorded which). The rearrangement uses TRBV6-1 and TRBJ1-6, with 9 bases aligning to TRBD1. The CDR3 spells CASKSTGGWNSPLHF. The CDR3 DNA reads as TGTGCCAGCAAAAGCACAGGGGGCTGGAATTCACCCCTCCACTTT.